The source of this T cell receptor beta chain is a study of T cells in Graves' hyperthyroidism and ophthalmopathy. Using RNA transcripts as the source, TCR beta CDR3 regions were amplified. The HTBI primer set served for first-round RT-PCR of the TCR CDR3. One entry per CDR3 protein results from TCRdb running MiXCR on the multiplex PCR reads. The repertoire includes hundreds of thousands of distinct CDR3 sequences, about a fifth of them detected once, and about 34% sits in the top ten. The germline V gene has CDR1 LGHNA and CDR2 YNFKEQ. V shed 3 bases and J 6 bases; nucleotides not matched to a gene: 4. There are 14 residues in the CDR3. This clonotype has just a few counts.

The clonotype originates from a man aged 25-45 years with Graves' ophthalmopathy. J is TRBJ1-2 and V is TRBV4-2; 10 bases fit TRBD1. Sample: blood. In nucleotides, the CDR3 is TGTGCCAGCAGCCAGCGACAGGGGGCGGATGGCTACACCTTC. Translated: CASSQRQGADGYTF.